The 21 T cell receptor beta chains in this list originate from one sample, sequenced in a study of blood T cell repertoires in COVID-19. TCRdb's copy holds only in-frame clones and misses some; the assay was immunoSEQ multiplex PCR. This table has about 170,000 clones, around four fifths appearing once. Sequencing was performed on peripheral blood. These receptors came from a man between 65 and 85 years old with acute or convalescent COVID-19.

V gene TRBV6-5 combines with J gene TRBJ2-1; the D gene is possibly TRBD2 (6 bases). This CDR3 has 16 residues. CDR1 and CDR2 (germline): MNHEY, SVGAGI. V dropped 3 bases and J dropped 4 bases, with 16 bases sitting between them. This CDR3 reads CASSYRRGSIYNEQFF. CDR3 sequence (DNA): TGTGCCAGCAGTTATCGTCGGGGGTCAATTTACAATGAGCAGTTCTTC.

The chain recombines TRBV27 with TRBJ2-7, with 9 bases aligning to TRBD1. The CDR3 totals 14 residues. Looked up from germline, CDR1 is MNHEY and CDR2 is SMNVEV (reference sequence). V lost 2 bases, J lost 5 bases, and 4 bases stayed unmatched. The DNA for the CDR3 is TGTGCCAGCAGTTTAAAGAGGACAGGGGACGAGCAGTACTTC. Its translation: CASSLKRTGDEQYF.

This clone has only a few counts. This chain connects TRBV9 to TRBJ2-5; the match to TRBD2 covers 7 bases. In germline, CDR1 is SGDLS, CDR2 YYNGEE. This CDR3 spans 16 amino acids. After removal of 1 base from V and 1 base from J, the junction contained 7 bases not matched to a gene. CDR3 bases: TGTGCCAGCAGCGTAACAAGCGGCGGGGGCCAAGAGACCCAGTACTTC. Protein product: CASSVTSGGGQETQYF.

This chain uses TRBV5-4 with TRBJ1-2; TRBD1 might be the D (6 bases). Germline-derived CDR1 and CDR2 are SGHNT and YYREEE (reference sequence). This CDR3 region has 14 residues. Trimming cost V 1 base and J 7 bases, with 14 bases left between them. DNA of the CDR3: TGTGCCAGCAGCTTGCGAACAGGGCGCAGTGGCTACACCTTC. Translated, it gives CASSLRTGRSGYTF.

This clone was found a few times. The V gene is TRBV21-1, the J gene TRBJ1-1. TRBV21-1 is described as a pseudogene. This CDR3 is 17 amino acids long. CDR3 DNA sequence: TGTGCCAGCAGCAAAACACGGTTAGGGCCGGGGGACACTGAAGCTTTCTTT. Protein sequence: CASSKTRLGPGDTEAFF.

The chain links TRBV3-1 (or the pseudogene TRBV3-2) to TRBJ1-1; possible D gene TRBD1, 6 bases. The CDR3 has 15 amino acids. Germline CDR1 reads LGHDT; CDR2 reads YNNKEL (reference sequence). The V end lost 1 base, the J end lost 6 bases, and 15 bases lay between the germline ends. CDR3 residues: CASSQGTGPAAEAFF. CDR3 bases: TGTGCCAGCAGCCAAGGAACAGGGCCGGCGGCTGAAGCTTTCTTT.

This clone has just a few counts. The chain recombines TRBV14 with TRBJ1-2; TRBD1 matches at 7 bases. Germline V gene lookup returns CDR1 SGHDN and CDR2 FVKESK. The length of the CDR3 is 13 residues. Trimming removed 4 bases from V and 4 bases from J; junction bases left unmatched: 3. In DNA, the CDR3 is TGTGCCAGCAGCCCCGGGACAGCCTATGGCTACACCTTC. Its protein product is CASSPGTAYGYTF.

This chain connects TRBV19 to TRBJ2-3; D call uncertain. V shed 5 bases and J shed 6 bases, with 18 bases lying between them. This CDR3 contains 15 residues. The germline CDR1 and CDR2 sequences are LNHDA and SQIVND (reference sequence). The CDR3 loop is CASSVPRSGGDTQYF. In DNA, the CDR3 is TGTGCCAGTAGTGTACCTCGATCAGGTGGGGATACGCAGTATTTT.

The chain is built from TRBV5-1 and TRBJ1-5; 8 positions agree with TRBD1. The V and J ends lost 4 bases and 6 bases, in that order; junction bases with no gene match: 6. The CDR3 runs 14 residues. Germline loops: CDR1 SGHRS, CDR2 YFSETQ. This CDR3 is CASSPGQGSQPQHF. CDR3 nucleotide sequence: TGCGCCAGCAGCCCCGGACAGGGAAGTCAGCCCCAGCATTTT.

This chain uses TRBV6-1 with TRBJ1-1; 8 bases are shared with TRBD1. The J segment lost 5 bases and the V segment lost 1 base, leaving 6 bases of the junction unmatched. The CDR3 is 15 amino acids. The V gene's germline CDR1 is MNHNS and CDR2 SASEGT. The CDR3 bases are TGTGCCAGCAGTGAAGAGGGCAGGGGGCGGACTGAAGCTTTCTTT. It is translated as CASSEEGRGRTEAFF.

The chain combines TRBV21-1 with TRBJ1-4. TRBV21-1 counts as a pseudogene. The length of the CDR3 is 16 residues. The CDR3 loop reads CASSKEPLATNEKLFF. The CDR3 coding sequence is TGTGCCAGCAGCAAAGAGCCTCTAGCGACTAATGAAAAACTGTTTTTT.

This clone came up a few times. The gene calls are TRBV3-1 (or the pseudogene TRBV3-2) and TRBJ1-1; the match to TRBD1 covers 8 bases. With 6 bases clipped from V and 3 bases from J, the junction kept 12 bases outside the gene matches. Germline-derived CDR1 and CDR2 are LGHDT and YNNKEL (reference sequence). The CDR3 has 16 amino acids. CDR3 in DNA: TGTGCCAGCAGACCGACAGGGGTTTCTAGTCACACTGAAGCTTTCTTT. Protein: CASRPTGVSSHTEAFF.

The chain couples TRBV5-1 to TRBJ2-7; 7 bases are a match to TRBD2. Germline V lookup: CDR1 SGHRS, CDR2 YFSETQ. V gave up 4 bases and J gave up 6 bases; unmatched junction bases: 10. The CDR3 is 14 residues long. CDR3 sequence: CASSPPEGRGEQYF. CDR3 nucleotide sequence: TGCGCCAGCAGCCCCCCAGAGGGGAGGGGCGAGCAGTACTTC. The full variable domain, its missing parts supplied by reference TRBV5-1 and TRBJ2-7, is KAGVTQTPRYLIKTRGQQVTLSCSPISGHRSVSWYQQTPGQGLQFLFEYFSETQRNKGNFPGRFSGRQFSNSRSEMNVSTLELGDSALYLCASSPPEGRGEQYFGPGTRLTVT.

This chain connects TRBV7-2 to TRBJ2-5; 9 positions agree with TRBD1. V dropped 1 base and J dropped 2; count of bases not matched to a gene: 11. The V gene's germline CDR1 is SGHTA and CDR2 FQGNSA. CDR3 length: 18 amino acids. CDR3 protein: CASSLVGGHGTGQETQYF. The CDR3 bases are TGTGCCAGCAGCTTAGTGGGGGGGCACGGGACAGGGCAAGAGACCCAGTACTTC.

The chain links TRBV7-2 to TRBJ2-5, with TRBD1 matching over 7 bases. This CDR3 comprises 13 residues. Per germline, CDR1 SGHTA and CDR2 FQGNSA. With 4 bases clipped from V and 7 bases from J, the junction kept 6 bases outside the gene matches. CDR3 region: CASSSRRDRTQYF. CDR3 nucleotides: TGTGCCAGCAGCTCCCGACGGGACAGGACCCAGTACTTC.

The chain is built from TRBV6-5 and TRBJ2-2; the match to TRBD2 covers 9 bases. Unmatched junction bases numbered 3, after V lost 3 bases and J lost 4 bases. The CDR3 consists of 15 residues. Germline V gene data show CDR1 as MNHEY and CDR2 as SVGAGI. The CDR3 loop reads CASSYAGGVTGELFF. The DNA for the CDR3 is TGTGCCAGCAGTTATGCGGGAGGGGTCACCGGGGAGCTGTTTTTT.

The chain links TRBV12-3 or TRBV12-4 to TRBJ1-1; D ambiguous. CDR3 length equals 12 residues. V was shortened by 5 bases and J by 0 bases, with 4 bases between the two germline ends. The DNA for the CDR3 is TGTGCCAGCAGTCTTATGAACACTGAAGCTTTCTTT. This codes for CASSLMNTEAFF.

J is TRBJ1-2 and V is TRBV6-5; possibly TRBD1 for D (6 bases). The length of the CDR3 is 12 residues. V dropped 9 bases and J dropped 7 bases, with 15 bases sitting between them. The germline gives CDR1 MNHEY, CDR2 SVGAGI. The DNA of the CDR3 is TGTGCCAGTACCCCAGGGGCTGGTGGCTACACCTTC. Protein sequence: CASTPGAGGYTF.

This clone occurred once. The chain links TRBV10-3 to TRBJ2-1; tentatively, D is TRBD1 (6 bases). Germline-derived CDR1 and CDR2 are ENHRY and SYGVKD. This CDR3 contains 15 residues. Deletions cut 0 bases from V and 5 bases from J, with 11 bases between. CDR3 sequence reads: CAISESARGNNEQFF. The CDR3 DNA reads TGTGCCATCAGTGAGTCGGCCAGGGGAAACAATGAGCAGTTCTTC.

Only a few counts were recorded for this clone. The chain employs TRBV9 and TRBJ2-3; TRBD2 matches 10 bases. V shed 4 bases, J shed 3 bases, and the junction held 8 bases outside the gene matches. From germline, CDR1 is SGDLS and CDR2 YYNGEE. The CDR3 length is 16 residues. Here the CDR3 DNA reads TGTGCCAGCAGCTTCTTAAGCGGGAGGGGAACAGATACGCAGTATTTT. This sequence encodes CASSFLSGRGTDTQYF.

The chain carries TRBV7-4 and TRBJ2-7, with 8 bases matching TRBD1. Germline CDR1 reads SGHVT; CDR2 reads SQSDAQ. V dropped 1 base and J dropped 0; count of bases not matched to a gene: 5. This CDR3 contains 16 residues. In nucleotides, the CDR3 is TGTGCCAGCAGCTTAGTGCCCACAGGGGGCTCCTACGAGCAGTACTTC. Residues: CASSLVPTGGSYEQYF.